The rows below give T cell receptor beta chains drawn from one sample of a study of CD8 T cells in ankylosing spondylitis. TCRdb independently ran MiXCR on the 5' RACE reads; one entry per CDR3 protein. The data show 40,000 or so distinct CDR3 sequences, 2.5% to 3.5% seen once. Sample: blood, either unsorted or a sorted T cell fraction (not recorded which). The receptors stem from a male donor with ankylosing spondylitis or in good health (not recorded which). Both conserved end residues are part of each CDR3. Each record gives: J gene, V gene, D gene, clone size, CDR3 protein, CDR3 DNA. The D gene is left open where the match is weak. Clone size, where shown, is once, few, many, or a class for clones that have expanded.

j_call: TRBJ2-7; v_call: TRBV9; d_call: TRBD2; clone_size: many; cdr3_aa: CASSPGLVAYEQYF; cdr3_nt: TGTGCCAGCAGCCCCGGACTAGTCGCCTACGAGCAGTACTTC
j_call: TRBJ1-4; v_call: TRBV9; d_call: TRBD1; clone_size: many; cdr3_aa: CASSVGRDRGNEKLFF; cdr3_nt: TGTGCCAGCAGCGTAGGAAGGGACAGGGGTAATGAAAAACTGTTTTTT
j_call: TRBJ2-1; v_call: TRBV9; d_call: TRBD2; clone_size: few; cdr3_aa: CASSEDGWTSYNEQFF; cdr3_nt: TGTGCCAGCAGCGAAGATGGATGGACTAGCTACAATGAGCAGTTCTTC
j_call: TRBJ1-2; v_call: TRBV9; d_call: -; clone_size: many; cdr3_aa: CASSVDGGRTF; cdr3_nt: TGTGCCAGCAGCGTAGACGGGGGGAGGACCTTC
j_call: TRBJ2-1; v_call: TRBV9; d_call: -; clone_size: many; cdr3_aa: CASSVFAESYNEQFF; cdr3_nt: TGTGCCAGCAGCGTATTCGCGGAGTCCTACAATGAGCAGTTCTTC
j_call: TRBJ2-5; v_call: TRBV9; d_call: TRBD1; clone_size: many; cdr3_aa: CASSVGGRGRWETQYF; cdr3_nt: TGTGCCAGCAGCGTAGGAGGCAGGGGGCGGTGGGAGACCCAGTACTTC
j_call: TRBJ1-3; v_call: TRBV9; d_call: -; clone_size: many; cdr3_aa: CASSVVGASGNTIYF; cdr3_nt: TGTGCCAGCAGCGTAGTCGGGGCCTCTGGAAACACCATATATTTT
j_call: TRBJ2-1; v_call: TRBV9; d_call: TRBD1; clone_size: many; cdr3_aa: CASSLRDRGTHEQFF; cdr3_nt: TGTGCCAGCAGCCTGAGGGACAGGGGGACCCATGAGCAGTTCTTC
j_call: TRBJ2-7; v_call: TRBV9; d_call: -; clone_size: many; cdr3_aa: CASSVDPASSYEQYF; cdr3_nt: TGTGCCAGCAGCGTAGACCCAGCGAGCTCCTACGAGCAGTACTTC
j_call: TRBJ2-1; v_call: TRBV9; d_call: TRBD1; clone_size: many; cdr3_aa: CASSIQGWDGNEQFF; cdr3_nt: TGTGCCAGCAGCATACAGGGGTGGGACGGCAATGAGCAGTTCTTC
j_call: TRBJ2-7; v_call: TRBV9; d_call: -; clone_size: many; cdr3_aa: CASSVRAGSSYEQYF; cdr3_nt: TGTGCCAGCAGCGTGCGTGCAGGTAGCTCCTACGAGCAGTACTTC
j_call: TRBJ2-5; v_call: TRBV9; d_call: TRBD2; clone_size: many; cdr3_aa: CASSAIAGGGTQYF; cdr3_nt: TGTGCCAGCAGCGCCATAGCGGGAGGGGGGACCCAGTACTTC
j_call: TRBJ2-2; v_call: TRBV9; d_call: -; clone_size: many; cdr3_aa: CASSVEETGELFF; cdr3_nt: TGTGCCAGCAGCGTAGAGGAGACCGGGGAGCTGTTTTTT
j_call: TRBJ2-1; v_call: TRBV9; d_call: -; clone_size: many; cdr3_aa: CASKSQPGVGEQFF; cdr3_nt: TGTGCCAGCAAGTCCCAGCCGGGAGTTGGTGAGCAGTTCTTC
j_call: TRBJ2-2; v_call: TRBV9; d_call: -; clone_size: many; cdr3_aa: CASSVGPASNTGELFF; cdr3_nt: TGTGCCAGCAGCGTAGGGCCAGCATCGAACACCGGGGAGCTGTTTTTT
j_call: TRBJ2-1; v_call: TRBV9; d_call: -; clone_size: many; cdr3_aa: CASSVVDNSYNEQFF; cdr3_nt: TGTGCCAGCAGCGTAGTGGACAACTCCTACAATGAGCAGTTCTTC
j_call: TRBJ1-6; v_call: TRBV9; d_call: -; clone_size: many; cdr3_aa: CASSAEDGSSYNSPLHF; cdr3_nt: TGTGCCAGCAGCGCTGAGGACGGGAGCTCCTATAATTCACCCCTCCACTTT
j_call: TRBJ1-6; v_call: TRBV9; d_call: TRBD1; clone_size: many; cdr3_aa: CASSSGQGKAPLHF; cdr3_nt: TGTGCCAGCAGCTCGGGACAGGGGAAGGCACCCCTCCACTTT
j_call: TRBJ1-3; v_call: TRBV9; d_call: -; clone_size: many; cdr3_aa: CASSVGTSNSGNTIYF; cdr3_nt: TGTGCCAGCAGCGTAGGAACTTCGAACTCTGGAAACACCATATATTTT
j_call: TRBJ2-1; v_call: TRBV9; d_call: -; clone_size: many; cdr3_aa: CASSVQGPSSYNEQFF; cdr3_nt: TGTGCCAGCAGCGTACAAGGCCCGAGCTCCTACAATGAGCAGTTCTTC
j_call: TRBJ2-5; v_call: TRBV9; d_call: -; clone_size: many; cdr3_aa: CASSVGDQVLSETQYF; cdr3_nt: TGTGCCAGCAGCGTAGGTGACCAGGTATTATCAGAGACCCAGTACTTC
j_call: TRBJ1-2; v_call: TRBV21-1; d_call: -; clone_size: many; cdr3_aa: CASTKLRGCFYGYTF; cdr3_nt: TGTGCCAGCACCAAACTCAGGGGATGTTTCTATGGCTACACCTTC
j_call: TRBJ2-2; v_call: TRBV9; d_call: -; clone_size: many; cdr3_aa: CASSVGGKANTGELFF; cdr3_nt: TGTGCCAGCAGCGTCGGCGGGAAAGCGAACACCGGGGAGCTGTTTTTT
j_call: TRBJ2-5; v_call: TRBV9; d_call: TRBD2; clone_size: many; cdr3_aa: CASSVGLAGGQETQYF; cdr3_nt: TGTGCCAGCAGCGTAGGACTAGCGGGGGGCCAAGAGACCCAGTACTTC
j_call: TRBJ2-7; v_call: TRBV9; d_call: TRBD2; clone_size: many; cdr3_aa: CASSGTSGPQEQYF; cdr3_nt: TGTGCCAGCAGCGGGACTAGCGGGCCTCAGGAGCAGTACTTC
j_call: TRBJ2-7; v_call: TRBV9; d_call: TRBD2; clone_size: many; cdr3_aa: CASSEGLADAYEQYF; cdr3_nt: TGTGCCAGCAGCGAGGGACTAGCGGACGCCTACGAGCAGTACTTC
j_call: TRBJ2-2; v_call: TRBV9; d_call: -; clone_size: many; cdr3_aa: CASSVAGTENTGELFF; cdr3_nt: TGTGCCAGCAGCGTAGCCGGGACGGAGAACACCGGGGAGCTGTTTTTT
j_call: TRBJ2-3; v_call: TRBV9; d_call: TRBD2; clone_size: many; cdr3_aa: CASSVWGTSGRFTRTDTQYF; cdr3_nt: TGTGCCAGCAGCGTATGGGGCACTAGCGGGAGGTTTACAAGAACAGATACGCAGTATTTT
j_call: TRBJ1-1; v_call: TRBV9; d_call: TRBD1; clone_size: many; cdr3_aa: CASSWTGGMNTEAFF; cdr3_nt: TGTGCCAGCTCCTGGACAGGGGGCATGAACACTGAAGCTTTCTTT
j_call: TRBJ2-2; v_call: TRBV9; d_call: TRBD1; clone_size: many; cdr3_aa: CASSDVRGSGELFF; cdr3_nt: TGTGCCAGCAGCGACGTCAGGGGGTCCGGGGAGCTGTTTTTT
j_call: TRBJ1-3; v_call: TRBV9; d_call: TRBD1; clone_size: many; cdr3_aa: CASSVLDRGPGNTIYF; cdr3_nt: TGTGCCAGCAGCGTATTGGACAGGGGGCCTGGAAACACCATATATTTT
j_call: TRBJ2-7; v_call: TRBV23-1; d_call: -; clone_size: many; cdr3_aa: CASSRRLKTYEQYF; cdr3_nt: TGCGCCAGCAGTCGCCGTTTAAAGACCTACGAGCAGTACTTC
j_call: TRBJ2-1; v_call: TRBV9; d_call: -; clone_size: many; cdr3_aa: CASSVGAVYNEQFF; cdr3_nt: TGTGCCAGCAGCGTAGGGGCCGTATACAATGAGCAGTTCTTC
j_call: TRBJ2-1; v_call: TRBV9; d_call: -; clone_size: many; cdr3_aa: CASSVAPGEQFF; cdr3_nt: TGTGCCAGCAGCGTAGCTCCGGGAGAGCAGTTCTTC
j_call: TRBJ2-7; v_call: TRBV9; d_call: -; clone_size: many; cdr3_aa: CASSVEEREWEQYF; cdr3_nt: TGTGCCAGCAGCGTAGAGGAACGGGAGTGGGAGCAGTACTTC
j_call: TRBJ2-3; v_call: TRBV9; d_call: TRBD2; clone_size: many; cdr3_aa: CASSVLGGVTDTQYF; cdr3_nt: TGTGCCAGCAGCGTGCTCGGGGGGGTAACAGATACGCAGTATTTT
j_call: TRBJ2-3; v_call: TRBV9; d_call: TRBD2; clone_size: many; cdr3_aa: CASSVREGFADTQYF; cdr3_nt: TGTGCCAGCAGCGTGCGGGAGGGTTTTGCAGATACGCAGTATTTT
j_call: TRBJ2-5; v_call: TRBV9; d_call: -; clone_size: many; cdr3_aa: CASSANQETQYF; cdr3_nt: TGTGCCAGCAGCGCAAACCAAGAGACCCAGTACTTC
j_call: TRBJ2-1; v_call: TRBV9; d_call: -; clone_size: many; cdr3_aa: CASSATGTGGLDEQFF; cdr3_nt: TGTGCCAGCAGCGCCACCGGGACTGGGGGGCTCGATGAGCAGTTCTTC
j_call: TRBJ2-1; v_call: TRBV9; d_call: -; clone_size: many; cdr3_aa: CASSVRQGVRDEQFF; cdr3_nt: TGTGCCAGCAGCGTAAGGCAGGGCGTTAGGGATGAGCAGTTCTTC
j_call: TRBJ2-4; v_call: TRBV9; d_call: -; clone_size: many; cdr3_aa: CASSPGSDIQYF; cdr3_nt: TGTGCCAGCAGCCCGGGGTCCGACATTCAGTACTTC
j_call: TRBJ2-2; v_call: TRBV9; d_call: -; clone_size: many; cdr3_aa: CASSVVLGPGELFF; cdr3_nt: TGTGCCAGCAGCGTAGTCTTGGGCCCCGGGGAGCTGTTTTTT
j_call: TRBJ1-2; v_call: TRBV9; d_call: -; clone_size: -; cdr3_aa: CASSEGSYGYTF; cdr3_nt: TGTGCCAGCAGCGAAGGATCATATGGCTACACCTTC
j_call: TRBJ2-7; v_call: TRBV9; d_call: -; clone_size: many; cdr3_aa: CASSPDLVIYEQYF; cdr3_nt: TGTGCCAGCAGCCCGGACCTTGTGATCTACGAGCAGTACTTC
j_call: TRBJ1-5; v_call: TRBV9; d_call: -; clone_size: many; cdr3_aa: CASSGGRNQPQHF; cdr3_nt: TGTGCCAGCAGCGGGGGGCGGAATCAGCCCCAGCATTTT
j_call: TRBJ2-7; v_call: TRBV9; d_call: TRBD2; clone_size: many; cdr3_aa: CASSVGTSGRSYEQYF; cdr3_nt: TGTGCCAGCAGCGTAGGGACTAGCGGTCGATCCTACGAGCAGTACTTC
j_call: TRBJ2-1; v_call: TRBV9; d_call: TRBD2; clone_size: -; cdr3_aa: CAISVSGRDNEQLF; cdr3_nt: TGTGCCATCAGCGTAAGCGGGAGGGACAATGAGCAGCTCTTC
j_call: TRBJ1-5; v_call: TRBV9; d_call: TRBD1; clone_size: many; cdr3_aa: CASGGQGPQPQHF; cdr3_nt: TGTGCCAGCGGAGGACAGGGACCTCAGCCCCAGCATTTT